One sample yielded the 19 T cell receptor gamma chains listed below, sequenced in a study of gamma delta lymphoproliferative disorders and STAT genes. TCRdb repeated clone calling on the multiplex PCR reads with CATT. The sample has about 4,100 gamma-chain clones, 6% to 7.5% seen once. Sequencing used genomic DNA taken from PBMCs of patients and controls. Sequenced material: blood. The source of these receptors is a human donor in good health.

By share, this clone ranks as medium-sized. The CDR3 coding sequence is TGTGCTGCGTGGGATTATCTTTGGTATTATAAGAAACTCTTT. Translation: CAAWDYLWYYKKLF. This rearrangement joins TRGV10 to TRGJ1 or TRGJ2. The J gene is not listed in TCRdb, so it was assigned here from a DNA match to germline. TRGV10 is labeled an ORF, and its function is uncertain. Losses at the gene ends were 8 bases for V and 4 bases for J; bases not matched to a gene: 12. The CDR3 runs 14 residues.

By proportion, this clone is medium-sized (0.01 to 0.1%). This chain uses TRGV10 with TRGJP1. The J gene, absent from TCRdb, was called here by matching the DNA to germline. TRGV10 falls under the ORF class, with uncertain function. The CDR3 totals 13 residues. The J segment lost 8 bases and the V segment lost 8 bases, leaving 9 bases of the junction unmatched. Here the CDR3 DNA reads TGTGCTGCGTGGGACCATGGGGGTTGGTTCAAGATATTT. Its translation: CAAWDHGGWFKIF.

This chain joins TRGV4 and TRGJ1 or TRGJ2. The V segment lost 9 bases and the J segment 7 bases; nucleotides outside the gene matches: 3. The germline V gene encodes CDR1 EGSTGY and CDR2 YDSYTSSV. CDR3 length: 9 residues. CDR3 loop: CATPYKKLF. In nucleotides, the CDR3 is TGTGCCACCCCCTATAAGAAACTCTTT.

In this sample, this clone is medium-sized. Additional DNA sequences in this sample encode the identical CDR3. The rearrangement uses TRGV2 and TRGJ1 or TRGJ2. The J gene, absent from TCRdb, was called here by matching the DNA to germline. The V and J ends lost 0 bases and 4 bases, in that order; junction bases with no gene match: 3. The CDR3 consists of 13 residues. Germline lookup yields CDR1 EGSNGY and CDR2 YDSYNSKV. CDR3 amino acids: CATWDGRYYKKLF. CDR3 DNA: TGTGCCACCTGGGACGGGAGATATTATAAGAAACTCTTT.

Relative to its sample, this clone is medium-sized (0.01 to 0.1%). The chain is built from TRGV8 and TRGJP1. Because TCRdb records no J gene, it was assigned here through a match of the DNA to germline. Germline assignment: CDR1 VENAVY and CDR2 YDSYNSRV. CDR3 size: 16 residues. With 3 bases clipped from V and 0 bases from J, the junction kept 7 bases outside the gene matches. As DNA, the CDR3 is TGTGCCACCTGGGATGGGAAATATACCACTGGTTGGTTCAAGATATTT. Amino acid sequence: CATWDGKYTTGWFKIF.

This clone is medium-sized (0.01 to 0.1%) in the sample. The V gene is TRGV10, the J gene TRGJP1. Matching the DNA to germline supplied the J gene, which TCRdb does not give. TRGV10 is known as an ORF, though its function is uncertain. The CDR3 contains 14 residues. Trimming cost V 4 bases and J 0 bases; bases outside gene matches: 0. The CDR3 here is CAAWWDTTGWFKIF. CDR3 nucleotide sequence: TGTGCTGCGTGGTGGGATACCACTGGTTGGTTCAAGATATTT.

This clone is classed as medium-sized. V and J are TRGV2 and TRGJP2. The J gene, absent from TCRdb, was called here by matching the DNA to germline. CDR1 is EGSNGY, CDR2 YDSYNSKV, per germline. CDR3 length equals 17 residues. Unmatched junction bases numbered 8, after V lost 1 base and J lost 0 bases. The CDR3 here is CATWDGRRYSSDWIKTF. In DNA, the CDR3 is TGTGCCACCTGGGACGGACGCCGATATAGTAGTGATTGGATCAAGACGTTT.

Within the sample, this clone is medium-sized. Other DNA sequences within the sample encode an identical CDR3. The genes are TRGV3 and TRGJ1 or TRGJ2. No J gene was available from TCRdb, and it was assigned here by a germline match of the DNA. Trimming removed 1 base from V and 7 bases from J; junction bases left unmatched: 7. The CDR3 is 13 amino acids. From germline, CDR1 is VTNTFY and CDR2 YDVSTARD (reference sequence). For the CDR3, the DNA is TGTGCCACCTGGGACAGACTCTACTATAAGAAACTCTTT. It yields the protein CATWDRLYYKKLF.

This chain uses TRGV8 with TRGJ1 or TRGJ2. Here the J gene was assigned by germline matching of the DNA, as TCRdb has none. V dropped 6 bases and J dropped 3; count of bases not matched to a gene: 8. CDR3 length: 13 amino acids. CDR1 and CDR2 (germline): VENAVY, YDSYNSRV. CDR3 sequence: CATWKGGYYKKLF. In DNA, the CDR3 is TGTGCCACCTGGAAAGGGGGTTATTATAAGAAACTCTTT.

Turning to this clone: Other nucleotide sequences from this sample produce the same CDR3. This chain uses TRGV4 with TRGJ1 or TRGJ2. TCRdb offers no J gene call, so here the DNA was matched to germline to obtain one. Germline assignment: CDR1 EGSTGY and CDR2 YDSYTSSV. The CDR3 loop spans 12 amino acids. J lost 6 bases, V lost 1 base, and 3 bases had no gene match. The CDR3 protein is CATWDGLYKKLF. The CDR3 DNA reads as TGTGCCACCTGGGATGGTCTTTATAAGAAACTCTTT.

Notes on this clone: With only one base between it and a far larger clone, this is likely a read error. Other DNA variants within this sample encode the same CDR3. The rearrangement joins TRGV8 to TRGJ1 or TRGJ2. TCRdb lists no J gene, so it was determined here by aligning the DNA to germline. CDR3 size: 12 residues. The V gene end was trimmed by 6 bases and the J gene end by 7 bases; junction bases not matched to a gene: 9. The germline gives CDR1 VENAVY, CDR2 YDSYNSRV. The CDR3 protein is CATWKFYYKKLF. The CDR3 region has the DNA TGTGCCACCTGGAAATTTTACTATAAGAAACTCTTT.

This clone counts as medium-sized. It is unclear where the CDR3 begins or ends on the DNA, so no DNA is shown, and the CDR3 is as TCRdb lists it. The CDR3 loop is CTTVPAGLGPPRAERCWFKIF. No J gene was assigned, while the V gene was called as TRGV11. TRGV11 is an ORF, with its function uncertain. The CDR3 sequence runs 21 residues, both termini included.

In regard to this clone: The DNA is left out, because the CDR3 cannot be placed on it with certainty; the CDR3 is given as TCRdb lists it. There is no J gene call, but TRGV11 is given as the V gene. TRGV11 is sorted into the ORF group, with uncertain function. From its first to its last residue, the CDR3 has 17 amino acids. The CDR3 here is CTTVPAGLGGDWLFKIF.

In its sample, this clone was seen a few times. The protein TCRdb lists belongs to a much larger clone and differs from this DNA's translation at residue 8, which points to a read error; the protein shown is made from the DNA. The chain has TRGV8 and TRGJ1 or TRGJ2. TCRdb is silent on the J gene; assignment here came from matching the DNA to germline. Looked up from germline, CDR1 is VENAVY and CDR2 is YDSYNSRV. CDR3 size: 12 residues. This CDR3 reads CATWKFYDKKLF. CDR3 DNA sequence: TGTGCCACCTGGAAATTTTATGATAAGAAACTCTTT.

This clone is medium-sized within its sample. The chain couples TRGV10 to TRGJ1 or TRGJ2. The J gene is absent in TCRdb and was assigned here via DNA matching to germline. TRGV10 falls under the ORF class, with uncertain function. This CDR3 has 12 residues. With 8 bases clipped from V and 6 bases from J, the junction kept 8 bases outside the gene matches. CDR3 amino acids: CAAWDYSYKKLF. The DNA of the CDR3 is TGTGCTGCGTGGGATTATAGTTATAAGAAACTCTTT.

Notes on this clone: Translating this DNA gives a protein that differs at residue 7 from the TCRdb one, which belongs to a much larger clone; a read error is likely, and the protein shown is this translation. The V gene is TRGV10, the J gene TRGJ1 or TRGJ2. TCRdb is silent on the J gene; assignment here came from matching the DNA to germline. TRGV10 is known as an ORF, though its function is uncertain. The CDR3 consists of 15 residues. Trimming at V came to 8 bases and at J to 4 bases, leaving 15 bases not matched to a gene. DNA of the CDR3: TGTGCTGCGTGGGATTATAGGGTAGGCTATTATAAGAAACTCTTT. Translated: CAAWDYRVGYYKKLF.

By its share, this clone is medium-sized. CDR3 loop: CALWEVVWKLF. The CDR3 bases are TGTGCCTTGTGGGAGGTGGTATGGAAACTCTTT. The chain uses TRGV9 and TRGJ1 or TRGJ2. The J gene comes from matching the DNA to germline here; TCRdb lacks it. This CDR3 has 11 amino acids. Looked up from germline, CDR1 is GITISATS and CDR2 is ISYDGTV (reference sequence). J was trimmed by 12 bases and V by 0 bases; bases with no gene match: 5.

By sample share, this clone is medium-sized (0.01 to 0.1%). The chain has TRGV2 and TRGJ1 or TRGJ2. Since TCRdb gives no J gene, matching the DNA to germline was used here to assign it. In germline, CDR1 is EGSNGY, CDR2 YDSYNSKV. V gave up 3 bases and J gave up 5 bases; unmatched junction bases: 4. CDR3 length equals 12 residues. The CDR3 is CATWDCNYKKLF. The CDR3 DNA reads TGTGCCACCTGGGACTGCAATTATAAGAAACTCTTT.

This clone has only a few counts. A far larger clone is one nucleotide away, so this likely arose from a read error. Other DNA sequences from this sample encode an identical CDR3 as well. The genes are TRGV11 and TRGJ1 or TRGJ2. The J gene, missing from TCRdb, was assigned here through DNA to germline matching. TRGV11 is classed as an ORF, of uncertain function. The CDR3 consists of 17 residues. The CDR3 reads CTTVPVRSSQGGFKKLF. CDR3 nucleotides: TGTACCACAGTGCCTGTCAGATCCTCACAGGGCGGGTTTAAGAAACTCTTT.